The 16 T cell receptor beta chains below come from one sample, sequenced in a study of neurological immune-mediated disorders (dated by TCRdb to between 2017 and 2020). The receptor library was made with 5' RACE. The instrument was an Illumina HiSeq 2500. In TCRdb, the public reads were trimmed at Q25 with fastp and aligned with MiXCR, with productive beta chains retained. Rows merge per CDR3 protein into single entries with the most common DNA and genes. In this sample the table shows around 50,000 distinct CDR3 sequences, roughly 15% of which occur a single time. Clones ranked in the top ten supply 3.5% to 4.5% of the sample. The sample taken for sequencing was PBMCs. These receptors all come from a man aged 55 to 70 in good health.

This clonotype was recorded many times. The rearrangement uses TRBV15 and TRBJ2-6; the match to TRBD1 covers 8 bases. Germline-derived CDR1 and CDR2 are LNHNV and YYDKDF (reference sequence). J lost 0 bases, V lost 8 bases, and 3 bases had no gene match. CDR3 size: 15 residues. CDR3 in amino acids: CATVGQGSGANVLTF. The DNA for the CDR3 is TGTGCCACCGTCGGACAGGGCTCTGGGGCCAACGTCCTGACTTTC.

The sample holds many counts of this clonotype. The V gene is TRBV9, the J gene TRBJ2-7; possibly TRBD2 for D (6 bases). CDR3 length: 13 residues. V dropped 0 bases and J dropped 5 bases, with 9 bases sitting between them. The V gene's germline CDR1 is SGDLS and CDR2 YYNGEE. CDR3 region: CASSVDSGDEQYF. CDR3 coding DNA: TGTGCCAGCAGCGTAGACTCGGGGGACGAGCAGTACTTC.

In this sample, this clonotype turned up many times. V is TRBV6-5 and J is TRBJ1-2, with D unresolved. CDR3 size: 16 residues. Trimming took off 2 bases at V and 0 bases at J, with 13 bases between the two ends. Germline V CDR1 and CDR2: MNHEY, SVGAGI. The DNA of the CDR3 is TGTGCCAGCAGTTACACGTTGACCGATCCTAACTATGGCTACACCTTC. As protein: CASSYTLTDPNYGYTF.

This clonotype was recorded at least ten times. This chain links TRBV11-2 with TRBJ2-7, with TRBD1 matching 8 bases. The V gene end was trimmed by 6 bases and the J gene end by 3 bases; junction bases not matched to a gene: 13. This CDR3 has 16 amino acids. CDR1 and CDR2 (germline): SGHAT, FQNNGV. CDR3 region: CASSMMPGQVDYEQYF. The CDR3 bases are TGTGCCAGCAGTATGATGCCGGGACAGGTAGACTACGAGCAGTACTTC.

This clonotype has at least ten counts. The chain couples TRBV3-1 to TRBJ1-6; 9 nucleotides agree with TRBD1. V dropped 3 bases and J dropped 8; count of bases not matched to a gene: 5. The CDR3 is 15 amino acids. CDR1 and CDR2 from the germline V gene are LGHDT and YNNKEL (reference sequence). Here the CDR3 DNA reads TGTGCCAGCAGCCAGGAAGGGACAGGGTATTCACCCCTCCACTTT. Its translation is CASSQEGTGYSPLHF. Looking up the rest from reference TRBV3-1 and TRBJ1-6 gives the full variable domain: DTAVSQTPKYLVTQMGNDKSIKCEQNLGHDTMYWYKQDSKKFLKIMFSYNNKELIINETVPNRFSPKSPDKAHLNLHINSLELGDSAVYFCASSQEGTGYSPLHFGNGTRLTVT.

This clonotype was counted at least ten times. The V gene is TRBV7-9, the J gene TRBJ1-4; D not resolved. The CDR3 runs 12 residues. In germline, CDR1 is SEHNR, CDR2 FQNEAQ (reference sequence). V lost 5 bases to trimming and J lost 8 bases, with 9 bases between them. The CDR3 DNA reads TGTGCCAGCAGCGGAGTGGGAGAAAAACTGTTTTTT. Residues: CASSGVGEKLFF.

The sample holds many counts of this clonotype. V usage is TRBV4-2 and J usage is TRBJ1-5; D not certain. Germline values: CDR1 LGHNA, CDR2 YNFKEQ. The CDR3 sequence is 13 residues long. V was pared by 1 base and J by 5 bases, with 6 bases between. CDR3: CASSQVPDQPQHF. For the CDR3, the DNA is TGTGCCAGCAGCCAAGTTCCCGATCAGCCCCAGCATTTT.

At least ten counts were recorded for this clonotype. The chain recombines TRBV9 with TRBJ1-3, with a weak D call TRBD1 (5 bases). Trimming removed 0 bases at V and 4 bases at J, with 11 bases between. Germline CDR1 SGDLS, CDR2 YYNGEE. The CDR3 sequence is 15 residues long. The CDR3 DNA is TGTGCCAGCAGCGTAGGGGCAGGGACGGGAAACACCATATATTTT. It codes for CASSVGAGTGNTIYF.

Ten or more counts support this clonotype. The chain carries TRBV20-1 and TRBJ2-3; TRBD2 matches 8 bases. After removal of 1 base from V and 2 bases from J, the junction contained 8 bases not matched to a gene. This CDR3 is 16 amino acids long. Germline CDR1 is DFQATT and CDR2 is SNEGSKA (reference sequence). CDR3 DNA: TGCAGTGCTAGAGGCGGGAGGCTTCTTTCCACAGATACGCAGTATTTT. Translated, it gives CSARGGRLLSTDTQYF.

This clonotype was found many times. This rearrangement joins TRBV5-5 to TRBJ2-1; 11 nucleotides line up with TRBD2. Per the germline V gene, CDR1 is SGHKS and CDR2 is YYEKEE (reference sequence). The CDR3 totals 17 residues. Germline trimming cut 4 bases from V and 0 bases from J; bases unmatched to any gene: 6. The CDR3 region has the DNA TGTGCCAGCAGCCCCGGGACTAGCGGAGGCTCCTACAATGAGCAGTTCTTC. It is translated as CASSPGTSGGSYNEQFF.

For this clonotype: A read error may account for a junction end that differs from germline. The chain carries TRBV5-1 and TRBJ1-2; weak D call: TRBD1 (6 bases). Germline V gene data show CDR1 as SGHRS and CDR2 as YFSETQ. The CDR3 contains 14 residues. CDR3 sequence reads: CASSLGTSGYGYTF. CDR3 in DNA: TGCGCCAGCAGTTTGGGGACATCCGGCTATGGCTACACCTTC.

This clonotype was recorded at least ten times. V gene TRBV20-1 combines with J gene TRBJ2-1; TRBD2 is a possible D gene (5 bases). Per germline, CDR1 DFQATT and CDR2 SNEGSKA (reference sequence). Trimming stripped 4 bases from V and 6 bases from J, with 13 bases between. The CDR3 has 13 residues. The CDR3, as DNA: TGCAGTGCTATGAAGGGAGAGAGCAATGAGCAGTTCTTC. Amino acid sequence: CSAMKGESNEQFF.

The rearrangement uses TRBV5-6 and TRBJ1-1; no firm D call. There are 14 residues in the CDR3. Deletions cut 0 bases from V and 7 bases from J, with 13 bases between. The germline gives CDR1 SGHDT, CDR2 YYEEEE. CDR3 nucleotides: TGTGCCAGCAGCTTGGCATCATACGGACTTGAAGCTTTCTTT. It yields the protein CASSLASYGLEAFF.

Many counts were recorded for this clonotype. The J gene is TRBJ1-3, the V gene TRBV7-9; D gene uncertain. This CDR3 contains 16 residues. Germline loops: CDR1 SEHNR, CDR2 FQNEAQ (reference sequence). V dropped 2 bases and J dropped 0 bases, with 11 bases sitting between them. This chain's CDR3 is CASSLNAQFSGNTIYF. CDR3 sequence (DNA): TGTGCCAGCAGCTTAAACGCCCAGTTCTCTGGAAACACCATATATTTT.

In this sample, this clonotype turned up many times. The CDR3 protein is CASSTLTSGRASRSYNEQFF. CDR3 nucleotide sequence: TGTGCCAGCAGCACCTTGACTAGCGGGAGGGCGTCCCGCTCCTACAATGAGCAGTTCTTC. This chain connects TRBV21-1 to TRBJ2-1; the table names TRBD2, a call not compared with the DNA. TRBV21-1 has pseudogene status. The CDR3 is made up of 20 amino acids.

The chain joins TRBV20-1 to TRBJ2-5; the match to TRBD2 covers 10 bases. CDR3 length: 14 amino acids. V lost 3 bases to trimming and J lost 7 bases; unmatched junction nucleotides: 8. Germline V CDR1 and CDR2: DFQATT, SNEGSKA (reference sequence). In DNA, the CDR3 is TGCAGTGCTAGCCCAGCGGGAGGGCCAGTGACCCAGTACTTC. This encodes CSASPAGGPVTQYF.